Listed below are T cell receptor beta chains from one sample, sequenced in a study of Ad26.COV2.S vaccination and SARS-CoV-2 variants. Clones were sequenced by immunoSEQ multiplex PCR, and TCRdb holds only the in-frame ones, with some missing. This repertoire shows roughly 510,000 clones, 87% found once; its top ten account for over 10%. Here the sequenced sample was peripheral blood, taken in a trial of Ad26.COV2.S vaccine versus placebo. The receptors here all came from a person aged 18-65 years who received the Ad26.COV2.S COVID-19 vaccine or a placebo. Each CDR3 is given with its conserved first and last residue. A D gene is named only where the DNA matches it firmly. Expanded clones are given a class, and other clones once, few, many or no size at all.

.	TRBV3-1/TRBV3-2	.	TRBJ1-4	TGTGCCAGCAGCCTACCCTTGGGGGGAAGTTATAGTGGTGAAAAACTGTTTTTT	CASSLPLGGSYSGEKLFF
.	TRBV6-2/TRBV6-3	.	TRBJ1-5	TGTGCCAGCAGTCCCGGGACTACCCTTAGGCGGTATAGCAATCAGCCCCAGCATTTT	CASSPGTTLRRYSNQPQHF
.	TRBV5-4	.	TRBJ2-7	TGTGCCAGCAGCTCGGAGGGACTTTACGTCGAGCAGTACTTC	CASSSEGLYVEQYF
.	TRBV30	.	TRBJ2-7	TGTGCCGGCGGGGGCGACCGCTACGAGCAGTACTTC	CAGGGDRYEQYF
TRBD2	TRBV6-5	.	TRBJ2-1	TGTGCCAGCAGACCCCTAGCGGAGCCTAATGAGCAGTTCTTC	CASRPLAEPNEQFF
TRBD1	TRBV11-2	.	TRBJ1-1	TGTGCCAGCAGCACTCGGACAGGGAGGAGCACTGAAGCTTTCTTT	CASSTRTGRSTEAFF
.	TRBV4-1	.	TRBJ1-1	TGCGCCAGCAGCCAAGTCGCCTCGGAAGCTTTCTTT	CASSQVASEAFF
.	TRBV28	.	TRBJ1-3	TGTGCCAGCAGTTTGGGTGGAAACACCATATATTTT	CASSLGGNTIYF
TRBD1	TRBV7-2	.	TRBJ1-6	TGTGCCAGCAGCTTCCGGGACAGGGATAATTCACCCCTCCACTTT	CASSFRDRDNSPLHF
.	TRBV18	.	TRBJ1-1	TGTGCCAGCTCACCACTCAGGGAGGGAGGCACTGAAGCTTTCTTT	CASSPLREGGTEAFF
.	TRBV7-9	.	TRBJ2-6	TGTGCCAGCAGCCCAGAGCCTGGGGCCAACGTCCTGACTTTC	CASSPEPGANVLTF
.	TRBV5-6	.	TRBJ1-2	TGTGCCAGCAGCTTTTTGGGGACACCTAACTATGGCTACACCTTC	CASSFLGTPNYGYTF
.	TRBV27	.	TRBJ1-2	TGTGCCAGCACTCTTATGGGGACGAATTATGGCTACACCTTC	CASTLMGTNYGYTF
TRBD1	TRBV28	.	TRBJ1-5	TGTGCCAGCAGCACCATTTTCACAGGGGATGCAAATAGCAATCAGCCCCAGCATTTT	CASSTIFTGDANSNQPQHF
.	TRBV13	.	TRBJ2-2	TGTGCCAGCAGCTTAGTCGGCAGGGGGGAGCTGTTTTTT	CASSLVGRGELFF
.	TRBV2	.	TRBJ1-4	TGTGCCAGCAGTTTCCGGGTAGATGAAAAACTGTTTTTT	CASSFRVDEKLFF
.	TRBV15	.	TRBJ1-1	TGTGCCACCAGCAGAGATCGGGAGGGATGGGGCCCGCTTATGAACACTGAAGCTTTCTTT	CATSRDREGWGPLMNTEAFF
TRBD2	TRBV6-2/TRBV6-3	.	TRBJ2-1	TGTGCCAGCAGTTCCCCCCGCGCGGCGGGAGGTAACAATGAGCAGTTCTTC	CASSSPRAAGGNNEQFF
TRBD1	TRBV3-1/TRBV3-2	once	TRBJ2-3	TGTGCCAGCAGTCGACAGGGGACAGATACGCAGTATTTT	CASSRQGTDTQYF
TRBD1	TRBV5-5	.	TRBJ1-1	TGTGCCAGCAGCTTGGGGGGACAGGGGGCGCCTGTTGCCACTGAAGCTTTCTTT	CASSLGGQGAPVATEAFF
.	TRBV30	.	TRBJ2-7	TGTGCCTGGAGTGACTGGAACAAGGTAGCCTACGAGCAGTACTTC	CAWSDWNKVAYEQYF
.	TRBV11-2	.	TRBJ2-1	TGTGCCAGCAGCTTACTCTCTGGCACTGAGCAGTTCTTC	CASSLLSGTEQFF
TRBD1	TRBV14	.	TRBJ1-6	TGTGCCAGCAGCCAAGACGCAGGGGGTGGTTCACCCCTCCACTTT	CASSQDAGGGSPLHF
.	TRBV27	.	TRBJ2-1	TGTGCCAGCAGTTTATGGGGAGGGGACACCCCCCCGGAGTTCTTC	CASSLWGGDTPPEFF
.	TRBV19	.	TRBJ2-2	TGTGCCAGTAAGGTCCATCCCAACACCGGGGAGCTGTTTTTT	CASKVHPNTGELFF
.	TRBV6-4	.	TRBJ2-2	TGTGCCAGCAGTGACTCGAGCCTAGGGGTTAACACCGGGGAGCTGTTTTTT	CASSDSSLGVNTGELFF